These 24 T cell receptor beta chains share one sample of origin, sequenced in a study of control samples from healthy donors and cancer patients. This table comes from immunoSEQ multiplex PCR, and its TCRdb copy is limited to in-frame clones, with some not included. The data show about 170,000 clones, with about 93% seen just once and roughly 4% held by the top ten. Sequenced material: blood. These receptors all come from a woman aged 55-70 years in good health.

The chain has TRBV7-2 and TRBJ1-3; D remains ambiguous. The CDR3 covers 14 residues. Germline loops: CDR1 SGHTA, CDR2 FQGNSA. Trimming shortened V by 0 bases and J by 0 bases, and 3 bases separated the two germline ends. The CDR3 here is CASSLAYSGNTIYF. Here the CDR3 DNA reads TGTGCCAGCAGCTTAGCGTACTCTGGAAACACCATATATTTT.

CDR3 in DNA: TGTGCCTGGAGTTTGCGGGGGAACTACGAGCAGTACTTC. This translates into CAWSLRGNYEQYF. This rearrangement joins TRBV30 to TRBJ2-7; 7 bases align to TRBD2. Losses at the gene ends were 2 bases for V and 3 bases for J; bases not matched to a gene: 4. The germline gives CDR1 GTSNPN, CDR2 SVGIG (reference sequence). CDR3 length: 13 residues.

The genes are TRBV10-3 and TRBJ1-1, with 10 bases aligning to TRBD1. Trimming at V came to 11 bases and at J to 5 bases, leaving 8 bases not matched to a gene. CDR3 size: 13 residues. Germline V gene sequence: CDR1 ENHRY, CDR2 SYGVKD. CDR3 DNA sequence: TGTGCCCTCCGACAGGGGGCGCGGACTGAAGCTTTCTTT. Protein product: CALRQGARTEAFF.

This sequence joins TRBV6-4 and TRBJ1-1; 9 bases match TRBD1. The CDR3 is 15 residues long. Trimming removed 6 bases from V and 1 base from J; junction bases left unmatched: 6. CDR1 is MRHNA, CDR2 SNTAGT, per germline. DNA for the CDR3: TGTGCCAGCAGAACCGGGACAGGGTCGAACACTGAAGCTTTCTTT. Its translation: CASRTGTGSNTEAFF.

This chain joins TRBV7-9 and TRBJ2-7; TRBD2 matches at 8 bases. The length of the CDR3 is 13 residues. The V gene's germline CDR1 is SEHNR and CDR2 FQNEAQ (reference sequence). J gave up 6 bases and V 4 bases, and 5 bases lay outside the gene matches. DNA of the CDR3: TGTGCCAGCAGCTCGACTAGCGTTTCCGAGCAGTACTTC. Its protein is CASSSTSVSEQYF.

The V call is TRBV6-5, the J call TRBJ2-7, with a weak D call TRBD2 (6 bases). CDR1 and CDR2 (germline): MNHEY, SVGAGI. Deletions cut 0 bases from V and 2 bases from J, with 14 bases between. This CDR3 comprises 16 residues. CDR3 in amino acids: CASSYSRDLGAYEQYF. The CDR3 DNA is TGTGCCAGCAGTTACTCGCGGGACCTTGGAGCCTACGAGCAGTACTTC.

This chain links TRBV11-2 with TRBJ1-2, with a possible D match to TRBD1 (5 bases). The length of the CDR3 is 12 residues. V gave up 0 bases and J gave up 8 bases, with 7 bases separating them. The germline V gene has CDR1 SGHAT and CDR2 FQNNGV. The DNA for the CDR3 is TGTGCCAGCAGCTTAGAGGGACGGGGCTACACCTTC. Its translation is CASSLEGRGYTF.

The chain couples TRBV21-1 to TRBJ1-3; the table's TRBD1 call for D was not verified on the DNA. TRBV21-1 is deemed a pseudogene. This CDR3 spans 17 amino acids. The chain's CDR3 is CASSKVILETSGNTIYF. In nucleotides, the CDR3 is TGTGCCAGCAGCAAAGTGATTCTCGAGACATCTGGAAACACCATATATTTT.

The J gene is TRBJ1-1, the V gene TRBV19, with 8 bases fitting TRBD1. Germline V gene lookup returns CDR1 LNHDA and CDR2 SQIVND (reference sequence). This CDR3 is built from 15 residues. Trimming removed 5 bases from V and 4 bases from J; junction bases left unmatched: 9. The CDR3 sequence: CASSARQGMATEAFF. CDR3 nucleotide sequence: TGTGCCAGTAGTGCCCGACAGGGGATGGCCACTGAAGCTTTCTTT.

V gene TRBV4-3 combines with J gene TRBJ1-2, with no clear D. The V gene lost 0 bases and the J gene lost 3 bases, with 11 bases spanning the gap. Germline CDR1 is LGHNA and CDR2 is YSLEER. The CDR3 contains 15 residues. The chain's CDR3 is CASSQEDTSYYGYTF. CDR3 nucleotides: TGCGCCAGCAGCCAAGAAGACACATCCTACTATGGCTACACCTTC.

CDR3 sequence: CASSPRTSLIRETQYF. The CDR3 bases are TGTGCCAGCAGCCCTCGGACTAGCTTAATACGAGAGACCCAGTACTTC. The rearrangement joins TRBV14 to TRBJ2-5; TRBD2 matches at 8 bases. CDR3 length equals 16 residues. Looked up from germline, CDR1 is SGHDN and CDR2 is FVKESK. Trimming removed 4 bases from V and 4 bases from J; junction bases left unmatched: 11.

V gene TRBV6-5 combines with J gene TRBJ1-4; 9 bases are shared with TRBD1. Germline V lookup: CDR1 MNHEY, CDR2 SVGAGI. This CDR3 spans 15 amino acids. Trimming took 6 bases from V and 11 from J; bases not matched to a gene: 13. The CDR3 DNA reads TGTGCCAGCAGGATGGGGGGACAGGGAGAGGGGAAACTGTTTTTT. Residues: CASRMGGQGEGKLFF.

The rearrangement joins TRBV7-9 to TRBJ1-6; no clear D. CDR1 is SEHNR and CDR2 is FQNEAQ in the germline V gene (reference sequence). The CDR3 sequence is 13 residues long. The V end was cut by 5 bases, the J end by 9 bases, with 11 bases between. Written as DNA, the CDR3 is TGTGCCAGCAGCGATAGTGGGGTTTCACCCCTCCACTTT. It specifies CASSDSGVSPLHF.

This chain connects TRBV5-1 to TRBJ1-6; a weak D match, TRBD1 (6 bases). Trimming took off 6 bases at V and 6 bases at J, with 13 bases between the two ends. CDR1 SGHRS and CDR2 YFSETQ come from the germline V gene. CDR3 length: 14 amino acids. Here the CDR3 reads CASTQGNLNSPLHF. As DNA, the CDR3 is TGCGCCAGCACACAGGGAAACCTTAATTCACCCCTCCACTTT.

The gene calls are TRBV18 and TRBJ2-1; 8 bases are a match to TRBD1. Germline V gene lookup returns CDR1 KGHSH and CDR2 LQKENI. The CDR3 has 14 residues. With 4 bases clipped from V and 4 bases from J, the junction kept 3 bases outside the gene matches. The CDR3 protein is CASSRRTGYNEQFF. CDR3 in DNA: TGTGCCAGCTCACGGCGGACAGGGTACAATGAGCAGTTCTTC.

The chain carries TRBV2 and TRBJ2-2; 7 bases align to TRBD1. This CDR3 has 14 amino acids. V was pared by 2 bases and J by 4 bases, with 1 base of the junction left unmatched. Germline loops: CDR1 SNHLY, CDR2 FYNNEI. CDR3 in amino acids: CASSERTGTGELFF. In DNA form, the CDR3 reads TGTGCCAGCAGTGAAAGGACAGGCACCGGGGAGCTGTTTTTT.

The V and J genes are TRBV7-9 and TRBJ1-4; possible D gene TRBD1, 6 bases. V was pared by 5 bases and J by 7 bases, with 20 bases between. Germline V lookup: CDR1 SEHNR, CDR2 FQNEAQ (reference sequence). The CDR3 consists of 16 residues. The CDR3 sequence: CASSPDQQGFGEKLFF. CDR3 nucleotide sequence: TGTGCCAGCAGCCCAGACCAACAGGGCTTTGGTGAAAAACTGTTTTTT.

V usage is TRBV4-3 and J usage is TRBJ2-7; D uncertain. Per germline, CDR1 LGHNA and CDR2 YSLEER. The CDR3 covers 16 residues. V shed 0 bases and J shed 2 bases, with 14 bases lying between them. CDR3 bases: TGCGCCAGCAGCCAAGATCTCGGTGCGGTAACCTACGAGCAGTACTTC. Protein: CASSQDLGAVTYEQYF.

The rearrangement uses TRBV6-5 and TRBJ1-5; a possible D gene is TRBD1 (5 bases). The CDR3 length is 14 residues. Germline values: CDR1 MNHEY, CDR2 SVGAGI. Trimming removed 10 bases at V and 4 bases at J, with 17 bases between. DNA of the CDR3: TGTGCCACGAGACAGTCTCAAGGAAATCAGCCCCAGCATTTT. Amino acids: CATRQSQGNQPQHF.

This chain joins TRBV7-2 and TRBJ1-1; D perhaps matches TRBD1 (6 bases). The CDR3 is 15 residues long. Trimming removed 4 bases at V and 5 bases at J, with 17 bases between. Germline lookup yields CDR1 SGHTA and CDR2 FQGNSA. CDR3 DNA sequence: TGTGCCAGCAGCTCCCAAATGGGAGGGGGTACTGAAGCTTTCTTT. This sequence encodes CASSSQMGGGTEAFF.

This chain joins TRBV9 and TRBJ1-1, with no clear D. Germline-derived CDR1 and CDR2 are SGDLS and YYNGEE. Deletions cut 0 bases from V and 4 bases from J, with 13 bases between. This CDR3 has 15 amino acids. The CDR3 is CASSVGVRQATEAFF. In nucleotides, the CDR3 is TGTGCCAGCAGCGTAGGGGTACGGCAGGCCACTGAAGCTTTCTTT.

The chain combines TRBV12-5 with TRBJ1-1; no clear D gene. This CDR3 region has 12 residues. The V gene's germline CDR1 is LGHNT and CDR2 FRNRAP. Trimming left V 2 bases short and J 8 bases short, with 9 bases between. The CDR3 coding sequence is TGTGCTAGTGGTTTGCAAGGAGACGAAGCTTTCTTT. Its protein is CASGLQGDEAFF.

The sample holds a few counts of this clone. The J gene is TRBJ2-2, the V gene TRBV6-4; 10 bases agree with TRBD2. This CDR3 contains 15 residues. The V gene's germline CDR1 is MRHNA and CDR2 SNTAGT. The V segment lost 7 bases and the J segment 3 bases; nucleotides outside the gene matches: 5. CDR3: CASKETSGHTGELFF. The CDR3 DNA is TGTGCCAGCAAGGAGACTAGCGGGCACACCGGGGAGCTGTTTTTT.

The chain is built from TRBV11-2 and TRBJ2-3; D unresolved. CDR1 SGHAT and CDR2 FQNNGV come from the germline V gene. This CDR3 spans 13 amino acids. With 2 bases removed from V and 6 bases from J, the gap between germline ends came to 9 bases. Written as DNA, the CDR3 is TGTGCCAGCAGCTTATCCCACATGGATACGCAGTATTTT. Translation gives CASSLSHMDTQYF.